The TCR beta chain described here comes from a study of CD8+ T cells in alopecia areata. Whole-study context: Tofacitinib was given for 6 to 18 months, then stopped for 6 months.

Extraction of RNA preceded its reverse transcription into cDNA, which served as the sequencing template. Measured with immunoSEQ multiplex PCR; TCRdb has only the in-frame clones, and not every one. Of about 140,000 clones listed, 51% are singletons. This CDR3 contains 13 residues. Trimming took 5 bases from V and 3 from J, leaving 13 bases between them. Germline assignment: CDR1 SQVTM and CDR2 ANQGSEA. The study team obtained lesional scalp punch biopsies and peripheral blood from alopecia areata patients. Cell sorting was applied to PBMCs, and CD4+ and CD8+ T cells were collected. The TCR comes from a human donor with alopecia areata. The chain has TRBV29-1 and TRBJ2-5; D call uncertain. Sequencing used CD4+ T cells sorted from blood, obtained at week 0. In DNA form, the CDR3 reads TGCAGCGTTAACCCCGGGCCTAAAGAGACCCAGTACTTC. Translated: CSVNPGPKETQYF.